The 25 T cell receptor beta chains below were found in one sample sequenced in a study of Ad26.COV2.S vaccination and SARS-CoV-2 variants listed by TCRdb under 2021. The treatment or condition label of this sample denotes: approximately 18 received Ad26.COV2.S at low or high dose, single or two shots; about 5 received placebo; per-sample allocation not given. For vaccine and placebo recipients, the sequenced repertoires came from samples collected on day 63 after the first injection. Libraries were made using the immunoSEQ multiplex PCR assay. TCRdb provides this immuneACCESS table in a form limited to in-frame rearrangements. Some clones are lacking; in checked studies, under half of them reflect an unresolved V gene, and why the rest are absent is not known. The sample has about 420,000 clones on record, over 75% of them singletons. The ten largest clones represent 3.6% of the sample. The starting material was peripheral blood, obtained in a trial of Ad26.COV2.S vaccine versus placebo. These receptors originate from a person aged 18-60 years who received the Ad26.COV2.S COVID-19 vaccine or a placebo.

The chain carries TRBV4-3 and TRBJ2-3; 7 bases agree with TRBD1. CDR3 size: 16 residues. With 1 base clipped from V and 2 bases from J, the junction kept 6 bases outside the gene matches. The germline gives CDR1 LGHNA, CDR2 YSLEER. CDR3 DNA: TGCGCCAGCAGCCAAGCCACAGGGGCGATCACAGATACGCAGTATTTT. Residues: CASSQATGAITDTQYF.

The V gene is TRBV5-6, the J gene TRBJ1-6, with 8 positions matching TRBD1. The CDR3 is 15 amino acids. V lost 0 bases to trimming and J lost 7 bases; unmatched junction nucleotides: 3. CDR1 and CDR2 (germline): SGHDT, YYEEEE. The CDR3 sequence is CASSLGTGTNSPLHF. For the CDR3, the DNA is TGTGCCAGCAGCTTGGGGACAGGGACGAATTCACCCCTCCACTTT.

The V and J genes are TRBV19 and TRBJ2-5; TRBD1 matches at 7 bases. The CDR3 covers 15 residues. Germline assignment: CDR1 LNHDA and CDR2 SQIVND (reference sequence). J lost 3 bases, V lost 7 bases, and 11 bases had no gene match. CDR3 in amino acids: CASNTPRQGKETQYF. CDR3 in DNA: TGTGCCAGTAATACCCCCCGACAGGGTAAAGAGACCCAGTACTTC. Using reference TRBV19 and TRBJ2-5 for the parts outside the CDR3, the full variable domain is DGGITQSPKYLFRKEGQNVTLSCEQNLNHDAMYWYRQDPGQGLRLIYYSQIVNDFQKGDIAEGYSVSREKKESFPLTVTSAQKNPTAFYLCASNTPRQGKETQYFGPGTRLLVL.

J is TRBJ1-3 and V is TRBV5-1; no reliable D call. CDR1 and CDR2 from the germline V gene are SGHRS and YFSETQ. V shed 2 bases and J shed 0 bases, with 9 bases lying between them. The CDR3 loop spans 15 amino acids. CDR3 sequence: CASSLSGSSGNTIYF. In nucleotides, the CDR3 is TGCGCCAGCAGCTTATCCGGAAGCTCTGGAAACACCATATATTTT.

This clone appeared once. V gene TRBV6-4 combines with J gene TRBJ1-2; D is unresolved. V was pared by 0 bases and J by 8 bases, with 10 bases between. CDR1 is MRHNA, CDR2 SNTAGT, per germline. The CDR3 spans 13 residues. The CDR3 region is CASSDSTPGGYTF. Here the CDR3 DNA reads TGTGCCAGCAGTGACTCGACGCCTGGCGGCTACACCTTC.

This sequence joins TRBV5-1 and TRBJ1-4; D is uncertain. CDR1 is SGHRS, CDR2 YFSETQ, per germline. Between the trimmed V and J ends, which lost 1 base and 7 bases, there was a span of 11 bases. This CDR3 has 14 residues. CDR3 protein: CASSLLQSSEKLFF. CDR3 DNA: TGCGCCAGCAGCTTGTTACAGAGTTCTGAAAAACTGTTTTTT.

The V and J genes are TRBV6-2 or TRBV6-3 and TRBJ2-1; D may be TRBD1 or TRBD2 (5 bases each). Germline V lookup: CDR1 MNHEY, CDR2 SVGEGT. The CDR3 consists of 15 residues. With 2 bases removed from V and 8 bases from J, the gap between germline ends came to 16 bases. The CDR3 coding sequence is TGTGCCAGCAGTTACGGACATGAGGGGTACGATGAGCAGTTCTTC. It yields the protein CASSYGHEGYDEQFF.

The rearrangement links TRBV19 to TRBJ2-7, with 11 bases lining up with TRBD1. With 5 bases clipped from V and 7 bases from J, the junction kept 4 bases outside the gene matches. Germline V gene data show CDR1 as LNHDA and CDR2 as SQIVND (reference sequence). This CDR3 is built from 13 residues. The CDR3 region is CASSQGTGGEQYF. For the CDR3, the DNA is TGTGCCAGTAGTCAGGGGACAGGGGGAGAGCAGTACTTC.

The CDR3 DNA follows: TGTGCCAGCAGCTTGTACTCCTCAGGGGGTCAAGTCATGAACACTGAAGCTTTCTTT. Its protein is CASSLYSSGGQVMNTEAFF. The J gene is TRBJ1-1, the V gene TRBV5-5; the match to TRBD1 covers 7 bases. CDR1 is SGHKS and CDR2 is YYEKEE in the germline V gene (reference sequence). This CDR3 has 19 amino acids. V dropped 1 base and J dropped 0; count of bases not matched to a gene: 15.

The table lists this clone with many counts. The chain couples TRBV5-1 to TRBJ2-7; possibly TRBD2 for D (5 bases). The CDR3 runs 12 residues. The germline CDR1 and CDR2 sequences are SGHRS and YFSETQ. V gave up 5 bases and J gave up 5 bases, with 11 bases separating them. CDR3 bases: TGCGCCAGCAGTCCTAGCCAGAACGAGCAGTACTTC. Its translation: CASSPSQNEQYF.

J is TRBJ2-7 and V is TRBV2; D is perhaps TRBD1 (5 bases). Germline values: CDR1 SNHLY, CDR2 FYNNEI. The CDR3 spans 13 residues. Between the trimmed V and J ends, which lost 6 bases and 3 bases, there was a span of 12 bases. CDR3 amino acids: CASSREVNYEQYF. CDR3 DNA: TGTGCCAGCAGCAGGGAAGTGAACTACGAGCAGTACTTC.

The chain recombines TRBV4-3 with TRBJ2-7; no reliable D call. The CDR3 runs 13 residues. Trimming took off 0 bases at V and 7 bases at J, with 10 bases between the two ends. Looked up from germline, CDR1 is LGHNA and CDR2 is YSLEER. The CDR3 loop reads CASSQEVGYEQYF. The CDR3 region has the DNA TGCGCCAGCAGCCAAGAAGTGGGGTATGAGCAGTACTTC.

Concerning this clone: This CDR3 is also generated by other DNA sequences in the sample. The chain carries TRBV30 and TRBJ1-2, with 7 bases identical to TRBD1. V lost 3 bases, J lost 8 bases, and 3 bases stayed unmatched. Per the germline V gene, CDR1 is GTSNPN and CDR2 is SVGIG (reference sequence). This CDR3 contains 11 residues. CDR3 in DNA: TGTGCCTGGAGCCCAGGGGGGGGCTACACCTTC. Translating it yields CAWSPGGGYTF.

The V and J genes are TRBV4-2 and TRBJ1-4, with D unclear. The CDR3 sequence is 17 residues long. The V gene lost 0 bases and the J gene lost 0 bases, with 11 bases spanning the gap. Germline-derived CDR1 and CDR2 are LGHNA and YNFKEQ. The CDR3 coding sequence is TGTGCCAGCAGCCAAGATGCCAGAGCTGCAACTAATGAAAAACTGTTTTTT. Its translation is CASSQDARAATNEKLFF.

This chain uses TRBV5-1 with TRBJ1-1; possibly TRBD1 for D (6 bases). The germline CDR1 and CDR2 sequences are SGHRS and YFSETQ. CDR3 length equals 15 residues. Trimming took 3 bases from V and 4 from J, leaving 16 bases between them. As DNA, the CDR3 is TGCGCCAGCAGCTCCATACAGGGAGGCTTCACTGAAGCTTTCTTT. Amino acid sequence: CASSSIQGGFTEAFF.

This chain joins TRBV5-6 and TRBJ2-5, with D uncertain. The ends were cut back, 1 base at V and 3 bases at J, with 7 bases in the middle. The CDR3 is made up of 13 amino acids. Looked up from germline, CDR1 is SGHDT and CDR2 is YYEEEE. This chain's CDR3 is CASSLPEEETQYF. The CDR3 coding sequence is TGTGCCAGCAGCTTGCCCGAGGAAGAGACCCAGTACTTC.

The CDR3: CASTTVGDSGNTIYF. The CDR3 coding sequence is TGTGCCAGCACCACTGTGGGGGACTCTGGAAACACCATATATTTT. The chain recombines TRBV6-4 with TRBJ1-3, with D perhaps TRBD1 (5 bases). Trimming shortened V by 7 bases and J by 0 bases, and 13 bases separated the two germline ends. CDR3 length: 15 amino acids. From germline, CDR1 is MRHNA and CDR2 SNTAGT.

The chain carries TRBV25-1 and TRBJ2-1; 10 bases match TRBD2. CDR1 is MGHDK, CDR2 SYGVNS, per germline. J was trimmed by 3 bases and V by 5 bases; bases with no gene match: 1. There are 14 residues in the CDR3. The CDR3 loop reads CASSRTSGYNEQFF. CDR3 sequence (DNA): TGTGCCAGCAGTCGGACTAGCGGCTACAATGAGCAGTTCTTC.

The chain carries TRBV6-2 or TRBV6-3 and TRBJ2-2; 11 nucleotides align to TRBD2. Per germline, CDR1 MNHEY and CDR2 SVGEGT. The CDR3 runs to 17 residues. With V trimmed by 1 base and J by 4 bases, 5 bases remained unmatched. The chain's CDR3 is CASSYLAGGPGTGELFF. CDR3 nucleotide sequence: TGTGCCAGCAGTTACTTAGCGGGGGGGCCCGGCACCGGGGAGCTGTTTTTT.

This chain joins TRBV7-3 and TRBJ2-2; D not resolved. CDR1 and CDR2 from the germline V gene are SGHTA and FQGTGA. Deletions cut 5 bases from V and 3 bases from J, with 7 bases between. The CDR3 runs 13 residues. This chain's CDR3 is CASSLLDTGELFF. The CDR3 DNA reads TGTGCCAGCAGCCTACTGGACACCGGGGAGCTGTTTTTT. The full variable domain, completed using reference TRBV7-3 and TRBJ2-2, is GAGVSQTPSNKVTEKGKYVELRCDPISGHTALYWYRQSLGQGPEFLIYFQGTGAADDSGLPNDRFFAVRPEGSVSTLKIQRTERGDSAVYLCASSLLDTGELFFGEGSRLTVL.

The gene calls are TRBV7-2 and TRBJ1-1, with D unclear. The V gene lost 5 bases and the J gene lost 6 bases, with 16 bases spanning the gap. Looked up from germline, CDR1 is SGHTA and CDR2 is FQGNSA. The CDR3 runs to 14 residues. CDR3 sequence: CASSPPTESPEAFF. The CDR3 region has the DNA TGTGCCAGCAGCCCCCCGACGGAAAGCCCTGAAGCTTTCTTT.

The genes are TRBV19 and TRBJ2-2; 10 bases agree with TRBD1. The CDR3 spans 16 residues. Germline CDR1 and CDR2: LNHDA and SQIVND (reference sequence). Trimming removed 3 bases from V and 6 bases from J; junction bases left unmatched: 7. CDR3 DNA: TGTGCCAGTAGTATTTTATGGACAGGGGGTTCCGGGGAGCTGTTTTTT. Its protein product is CASSILWTGGSGELFF. The full variable domain, completed using reference TRBV19 and TRBJ2-2, is DGGITQSPKYLFRKEGQNVTLSCEQNLNHDAMYWYRQDPGQGLRLIYYSQIVNDFQKGDIAEGYSVSREKKESFPLTVTSAQKNPTAFYLCASSILWTGGSGELFFGEGSRLTVL.

This chain links TRBV24-1 with TRBJ2-3; tentatively, D is TRBD2 (5 bases). This CDR3 comprises 15 residues. The V end lost 1 base, the J end lost 5 bases, and 12 bases lay between the germline ends. Germline V gene data show CDR1 as KGHDR and CDR2 as SFDVKD. For the CDR3, the DNA is TGTGCCACCAGTGATTTAAGCGGCGACCTAGATACGCAGTATTTT. Translation: CATSDLSGDLDTQYF.

The chain joins TRBV9 to TRBJ1-1, with D possibly TRBD1 on 5 matching bases. This CDR3 has 16 residues. From germline, CDR1 is SGDLS and CDR2 YYNGEE. The V end lost 0 bases, the J end lost 1 base, and 13 bases lay between the germline ends. Here the CDR3 reads CASSVAPRGPNTEAFF. In DNA, the CDR3 is TGTGCCAGCAGCGTAGCTCCAAGGGGCCCGAACACTGAAGCTTTCTTT.

In this sample, this clone turned up a few times. The V and J genes are TRBV28 and TRBJ1-4; maybe TRBD1 (5 bases). The CDR3 is made up of 15 amino acids. The V gene's germline CDR1 is MDHEN and CDR2 SYDVKM. V was cut by 6 bases and J by 1 base, with 12 bases left in between. DNA for the CDR3: TGTGCCAGCAGACCCCAGACAGTAACTAATGAAAAACTGTTTTTT. Encoded protein: CASRPQTVTNEKLFF.